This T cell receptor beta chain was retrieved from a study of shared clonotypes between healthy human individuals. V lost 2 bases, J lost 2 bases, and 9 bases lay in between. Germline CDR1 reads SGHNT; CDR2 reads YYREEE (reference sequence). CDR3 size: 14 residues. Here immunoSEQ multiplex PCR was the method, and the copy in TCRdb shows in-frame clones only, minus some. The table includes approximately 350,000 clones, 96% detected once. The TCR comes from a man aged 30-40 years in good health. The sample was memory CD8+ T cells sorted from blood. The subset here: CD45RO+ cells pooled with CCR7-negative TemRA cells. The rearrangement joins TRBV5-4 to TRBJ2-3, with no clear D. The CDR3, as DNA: TGTGCCAGCAGCTTTCTCTCTGACACAGATACGCAGTATTTT. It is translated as CASSFLSDTDTQYF. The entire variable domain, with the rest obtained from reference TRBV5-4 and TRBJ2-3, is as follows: ETGVTQSPTHLIKTRGQQVTLRCSSQSGHNTVSWYQQALGQGPQFIFQYYREEENGRGNFPPRFSGLQFPNYSSELNVNALELDDSALYLCASSFLSDTDTQYFGPGTRLTVL.